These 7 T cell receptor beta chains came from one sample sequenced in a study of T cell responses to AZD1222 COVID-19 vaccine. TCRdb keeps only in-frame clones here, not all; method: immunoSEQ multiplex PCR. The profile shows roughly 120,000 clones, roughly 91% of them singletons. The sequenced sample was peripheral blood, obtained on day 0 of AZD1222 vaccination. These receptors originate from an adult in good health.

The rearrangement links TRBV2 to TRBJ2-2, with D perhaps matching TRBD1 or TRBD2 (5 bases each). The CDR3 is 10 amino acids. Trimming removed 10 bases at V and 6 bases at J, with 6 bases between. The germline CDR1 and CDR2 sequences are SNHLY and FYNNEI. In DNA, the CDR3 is TGTGCCATGGGGGCCGGGGAGCTGTTTTTT. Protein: CAMGAGELFF.

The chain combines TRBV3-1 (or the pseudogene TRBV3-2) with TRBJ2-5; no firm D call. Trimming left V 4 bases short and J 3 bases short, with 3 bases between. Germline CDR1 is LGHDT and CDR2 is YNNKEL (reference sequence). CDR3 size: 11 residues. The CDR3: CASSLEETQYF. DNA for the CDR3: TGTGCCAGCAGCCTCGAAGAGACCCAGTACTTC.

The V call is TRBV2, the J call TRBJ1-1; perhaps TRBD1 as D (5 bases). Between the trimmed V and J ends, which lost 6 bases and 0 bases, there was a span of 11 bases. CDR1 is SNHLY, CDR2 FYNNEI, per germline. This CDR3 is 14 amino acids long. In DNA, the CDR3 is TGTGCCAGCAGGGGGGATGGGATGAACACTGAAGCTTTCTTT. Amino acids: CASRGDGMNTEAFF. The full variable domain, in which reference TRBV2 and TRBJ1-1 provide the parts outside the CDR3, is EPEVTQTPSHQVTQMGQEVILRCVPISNHLYFYWYRQILGQKVEFLVSFYNNEISEKSEIFDDQFSVERPDGSNFTLKIRSTKLEDSAMYFCASRGDGMNTEAFFGQGTRLTVV.

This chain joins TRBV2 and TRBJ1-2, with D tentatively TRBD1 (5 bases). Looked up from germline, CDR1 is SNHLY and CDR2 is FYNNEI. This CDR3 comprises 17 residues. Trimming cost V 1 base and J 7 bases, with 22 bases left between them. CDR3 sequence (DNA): TGTGCCAGCAGTGAAGAGGCAGGGTGGGGCGGGAGTGGTGGCTACACCTTC. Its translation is CASSEEAGWGGSGGYTF. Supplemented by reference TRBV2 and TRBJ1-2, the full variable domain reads EPEVTQTPSHQVTQMGQEVILRCVPISNHLYFYWYRQILGQKVEFLVSFYNNEISEKSEIFDDQFSVERPDGSNFTLKIRSTKLEDSAMYFCASSEEAGWGGSGGYTFGSGTRLTVV.

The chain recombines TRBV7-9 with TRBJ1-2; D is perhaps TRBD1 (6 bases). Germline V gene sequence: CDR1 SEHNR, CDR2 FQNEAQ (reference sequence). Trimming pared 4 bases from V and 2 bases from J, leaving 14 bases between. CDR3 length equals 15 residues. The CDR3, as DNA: TGTGCCAGCAGCTCCGGGCGGGGGCTCAACTATGGCTACACCTTC. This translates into CASSSGRGLNYGYTF.

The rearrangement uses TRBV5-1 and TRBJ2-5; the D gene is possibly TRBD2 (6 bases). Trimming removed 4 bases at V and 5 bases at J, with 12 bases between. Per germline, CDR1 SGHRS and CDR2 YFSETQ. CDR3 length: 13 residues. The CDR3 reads CASSRRRAETQYF. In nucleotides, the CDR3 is TGCGCCAGCAGCCGGAGGAGGGCGGAGACCCAGTACTTC.

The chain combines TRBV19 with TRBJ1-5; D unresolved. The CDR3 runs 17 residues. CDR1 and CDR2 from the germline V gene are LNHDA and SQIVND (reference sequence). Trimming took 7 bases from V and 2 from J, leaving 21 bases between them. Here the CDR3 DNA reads TGTGCCAGTACCTCGATCCGGATTAGGGAGGGCAATCAGCCCCAGCATTTT. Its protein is CASTSIRIREGNQPQHF.